These T cell receptor beta chains were read from a single sample in a study of blood T cell repertoires in COVID-19. Profiling relied on immunoSEQ multiplex PCR, and the TCRdb table lists in-frame clones only, not all of them. This table has 350,000 or so clones, about 90% appearing once. The sample consisted of PBMCs or T cells enriched from blood (not recorded which). The receptors stem from a woman in her twenties or thirties who had recovered from COVID-19. Each CDR3 is given with its conserved first and last residue. The order of the fields is CDR3 protein, CDR3 DNA, V gene, D gene, clone size, J gene. The D gene is left open where the match is weak. Clone sizes are given selectively: once, few, many, or a class where the clone is expanded.

CDR3aa: CASSSIGDTEAFF
CDR3nt: TGTGCCAGCTCCTCAATAGGGGACACTGAAGCTTTCTTT
v_gene: TRBV11-3
d_gene: NA
abundance: NA
j_gene: TRBJ1-1

CDR3aa: CASSDSARGGPGNEQFF
CDR3nt: TGTGCCAGCAGTGACTCGGCTCGGGGGGGGCCAGGCAATGAGCAGTTCTTC
v_gene: TRBV6-4
d_gene: TRBD2
abundance: NA
j_gene: TRBJ2-1

CDR3aa: CASLLGAAWNTEAFF
CDR3nt: TGTGCCAGCTTATTGGGGGCGGCCTGGAACACTGAAGCTTTCTTT
v_gene: TRBV2
d_gene: NA
abundance: once
j_gene: TRBJ1-1

CDR3aa: CASSYGPGPNEKLFF
CDR3nt: TGTGCCAGCAGTTACGGGCCAGGCCCTAATGAAAAACTGTTTTTT
v_gene: TRBV6-5
d_gene: NA
abundance: NA
j_gene: TRBJ1-4

CDR3aa: CASSVDQGGQPQHF
CDR3nt: TGTGCCAGCAGCGTAGATCAGGGAGGGCAGCCCCAGCATTTT
v_gene: TRBV9
d_gene: NA
abundance: NA
j_gene: TRBJ1-5

CDR3aa: CAGQGEDTEAFF
CDR3nt: TGTGCCGGACAGGGGGAAGACACTGAAGCTTTCTTT
v_gene: TRBV30
d_gene: TRBD1
abundance: NA
j_gene: TRBJ1-1

CDR3aa: CASSPWTGYIGYTF
CDR3nt: TGCGCCAGCAGCCCGTGGACAGGTTATATTGGCTACACCTTC
v_gene: TRBV4-1
d_gene: TRBD1
abundance: NA
j_gene: TRBJ1-2

CDR3aa: CASSPWGQQETQYF
CDR3nt: TGTGCCAGCAGCCCGTGGGGCCAGCAAGAGACCCAGTACTTC
v_gene: TRBV5-4
d_gene: NA
abundance: NA
j_gene: TRBJ2-5

CDR3aa: CASSFLTGEEQYF
CDR3nt: TGTGCCAGCAGCTTCTTAACAGGGGAAGAGCAGTACTTC
v_gene: TRBV7-8
d_gene: TRBD1
abundance: NA
j_gene: TRBJ2-7

CDR3aa: CSVQVAGGRTDTQYF
CDR3nt: TGCAGCGTTCAGGTAGCGGGGGGGCGTACAGATACGCAGTATTTT
v_gene: TRBV29-1
d_gene: TRBD2
abundance: NA
j_gene: TRBJ2-3

CDR3aa: CSLRGNTEAFF
CDR3nt: TGCAGTCTCCGGGGTAACACTGAAGCTTTCTTT
v_gene: TRBV20-1
d_gene: NA
abundance: NA
j_gene: TRBJ1-1

CDR3aa: CASSRTANSGNTIYF
CDR3nt: TGCGCCAGCAGTCGGACAGCCAACTCTGGAAACACCATATATTTT
v_gene: TRBV5-1
d_gene: NA
abundance: many
j_gene: TRBJ1-3